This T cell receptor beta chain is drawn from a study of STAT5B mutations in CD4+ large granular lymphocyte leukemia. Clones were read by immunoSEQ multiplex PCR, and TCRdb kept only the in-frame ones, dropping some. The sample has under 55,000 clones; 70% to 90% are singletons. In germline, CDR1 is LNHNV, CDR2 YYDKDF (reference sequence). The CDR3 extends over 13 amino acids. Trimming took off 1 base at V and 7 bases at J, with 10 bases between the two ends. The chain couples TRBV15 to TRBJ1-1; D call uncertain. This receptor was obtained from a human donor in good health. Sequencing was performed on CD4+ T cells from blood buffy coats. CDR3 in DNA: TGTGCCACCAGCAGAGCTGGGTTGGGTGAAGCTTTCTTT. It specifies CATSRAGLGEAFF. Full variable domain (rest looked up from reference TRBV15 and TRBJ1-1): DAMVIQNPRYQVTQFGKPVTLSCSQTLNHNVMYWYQQKSSQAPKLLFHYYDKDFNNEADTPDNFQSRRPNTSFCFLDIRSPGLGDTAMYLCATSRAGLGEAFFGQGTRLTVV.